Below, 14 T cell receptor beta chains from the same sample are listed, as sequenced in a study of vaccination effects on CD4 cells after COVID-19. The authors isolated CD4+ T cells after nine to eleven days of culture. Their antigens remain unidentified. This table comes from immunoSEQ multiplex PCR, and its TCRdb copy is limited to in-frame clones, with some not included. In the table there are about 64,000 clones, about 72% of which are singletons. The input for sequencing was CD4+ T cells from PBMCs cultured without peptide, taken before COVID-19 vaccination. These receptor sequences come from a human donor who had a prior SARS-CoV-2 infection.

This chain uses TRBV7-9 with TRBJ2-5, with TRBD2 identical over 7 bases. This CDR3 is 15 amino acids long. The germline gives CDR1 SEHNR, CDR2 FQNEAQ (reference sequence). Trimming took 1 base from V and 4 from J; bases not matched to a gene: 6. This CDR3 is CASSLVASGGETQYF. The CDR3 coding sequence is TGTGCCAGCAGCTTAGTCGCGTCGGGGGGAGAGACCCAGTACTTC.

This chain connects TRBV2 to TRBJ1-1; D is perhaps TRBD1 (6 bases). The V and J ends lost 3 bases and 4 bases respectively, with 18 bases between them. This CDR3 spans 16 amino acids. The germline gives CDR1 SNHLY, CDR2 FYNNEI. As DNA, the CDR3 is TGTGCCAGCAGTGATGGAATTTGGGGGCGCGGCACTGAAGCTTTCTTT. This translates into CASSDGIWGRGTEAFF.

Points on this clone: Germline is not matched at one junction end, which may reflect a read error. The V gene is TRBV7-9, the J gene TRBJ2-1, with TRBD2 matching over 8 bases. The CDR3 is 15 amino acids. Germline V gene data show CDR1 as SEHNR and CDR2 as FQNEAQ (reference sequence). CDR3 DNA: TGTGCCAGCAGCGTAGCGGGATGGTCCCTGGGGGAGCAGTTCTTC. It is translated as CASSVAGWSLGEQFF.

CDR3 region: CASSKATWAGELFF. CDR3 in DNA: TGTGCCAGCAGCAAAGCCACATGGGCCGGGGAGCTGTTTTTT. The rearrangement joins TRBV21-1 to TRBJ2-2. TRBV21-1 has pseudogene status. CDR3 length: 14 amino acids.

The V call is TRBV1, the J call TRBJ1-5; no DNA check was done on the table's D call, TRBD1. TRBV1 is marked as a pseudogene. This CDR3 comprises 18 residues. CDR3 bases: TGCACCAGCAGCCATCAACGACAGGGGGCGAATAGCAATCAGCCCCAGCATTTT. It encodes CTSSHQRQGANSNQPQHF.

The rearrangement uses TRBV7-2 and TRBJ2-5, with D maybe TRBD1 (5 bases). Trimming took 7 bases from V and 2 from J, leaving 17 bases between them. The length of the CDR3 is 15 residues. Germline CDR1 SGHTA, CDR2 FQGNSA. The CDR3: CASNPRPGLQETQYF. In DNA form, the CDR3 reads TGTGCCAGCAACCCACGTCCAGGGTTGCAAGAGACCCAGTACTTC.

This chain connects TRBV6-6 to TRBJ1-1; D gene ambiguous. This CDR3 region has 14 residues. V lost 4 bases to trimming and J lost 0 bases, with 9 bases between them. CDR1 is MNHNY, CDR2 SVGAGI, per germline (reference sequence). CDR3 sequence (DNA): TGTGCCAGCAGTTTCACCCTTGTGAACACTGAAGCTTTCTTT. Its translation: CASSFTLVNTEAFF.

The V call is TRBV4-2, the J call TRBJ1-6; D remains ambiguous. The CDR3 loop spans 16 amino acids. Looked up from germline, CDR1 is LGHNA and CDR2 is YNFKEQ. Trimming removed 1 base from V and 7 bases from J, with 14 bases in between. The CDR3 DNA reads TGTGCCAGCAGCCAAGTGGCTTTGTCTGTAAATTCACCCCTCCACTTT. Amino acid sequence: CASSQVALSVNSPLHF.

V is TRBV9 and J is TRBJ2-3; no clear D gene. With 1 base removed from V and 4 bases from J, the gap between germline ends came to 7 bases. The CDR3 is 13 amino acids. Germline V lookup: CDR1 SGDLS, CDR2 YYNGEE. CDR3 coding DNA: TGTGCCAGCAGCGTACTAGACGCAGATACGCAGTATTTT. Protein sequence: CASSVLDADTQYF.

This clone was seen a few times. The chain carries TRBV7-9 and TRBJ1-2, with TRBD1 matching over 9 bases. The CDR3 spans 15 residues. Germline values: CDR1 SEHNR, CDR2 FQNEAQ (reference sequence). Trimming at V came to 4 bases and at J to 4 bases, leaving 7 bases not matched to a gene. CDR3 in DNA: TGTGCCAGCAGCTCCCCGGACAGGGGAGCCTATGGCTACACCTTC. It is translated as CASSSPDRGAYGYTF.

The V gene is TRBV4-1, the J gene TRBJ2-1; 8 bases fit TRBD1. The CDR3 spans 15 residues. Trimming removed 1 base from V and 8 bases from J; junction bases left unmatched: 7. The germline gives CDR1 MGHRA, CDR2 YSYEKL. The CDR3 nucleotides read TGCGCCAGCAGCCAAGTTAGGCAGGGGGCTGATGAGCAGTTCTTC. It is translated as CASSQVRQGADEQFF.

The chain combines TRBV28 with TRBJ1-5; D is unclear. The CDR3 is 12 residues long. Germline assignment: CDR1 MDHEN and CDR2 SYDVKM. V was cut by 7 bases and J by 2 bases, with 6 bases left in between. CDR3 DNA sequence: TGTGCCAGCAAAGAAGGCAATCAGCCCCAGCATTTT. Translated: CASKEGNQPQHF. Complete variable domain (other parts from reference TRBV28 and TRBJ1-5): DVKVTQSSRYLVKRTGEKVFLECVQDMDHENMFWYRQDPGLGLRLIYFSYDVKMKEKGDIPEGYSVSREKKERFSLILESASTNQTSMYLCASKEGNQPQHFGDGTRLSIL.

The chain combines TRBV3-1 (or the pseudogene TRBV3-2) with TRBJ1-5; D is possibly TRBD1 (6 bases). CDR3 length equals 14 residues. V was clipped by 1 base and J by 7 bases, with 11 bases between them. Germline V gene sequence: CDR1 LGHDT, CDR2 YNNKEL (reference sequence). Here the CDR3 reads CASSQGGQGQPQHF. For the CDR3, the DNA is TGTGCCAGCAGCCAAGGGGGGCAGGGGCAGCCCCAGCATTTT.

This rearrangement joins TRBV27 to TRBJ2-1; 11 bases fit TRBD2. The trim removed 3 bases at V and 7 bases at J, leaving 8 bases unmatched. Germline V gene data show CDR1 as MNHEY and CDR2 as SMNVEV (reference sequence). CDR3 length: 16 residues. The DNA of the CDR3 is TGTGCCAGCAGTTTGTTATTAGCGGGAGGGCTTAATGAGCAGTTCTTC. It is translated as CASSLLLAGGLNEQFF.